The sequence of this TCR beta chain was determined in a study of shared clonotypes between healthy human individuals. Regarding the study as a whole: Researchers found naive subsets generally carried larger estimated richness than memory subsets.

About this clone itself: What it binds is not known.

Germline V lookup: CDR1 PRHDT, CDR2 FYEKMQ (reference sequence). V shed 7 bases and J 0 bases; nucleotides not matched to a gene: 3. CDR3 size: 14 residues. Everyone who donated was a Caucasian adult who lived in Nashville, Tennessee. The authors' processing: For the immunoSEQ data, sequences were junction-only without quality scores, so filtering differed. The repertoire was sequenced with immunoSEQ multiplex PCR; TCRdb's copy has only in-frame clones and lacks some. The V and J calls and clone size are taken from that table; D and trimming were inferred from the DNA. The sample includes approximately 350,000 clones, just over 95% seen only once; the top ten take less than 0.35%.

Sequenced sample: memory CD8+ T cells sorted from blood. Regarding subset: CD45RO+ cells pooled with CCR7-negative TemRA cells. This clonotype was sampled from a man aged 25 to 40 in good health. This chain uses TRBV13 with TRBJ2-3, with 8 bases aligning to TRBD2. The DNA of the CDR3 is TGTGCCAGCATGAGACTAGCGAGCACAGATACGCAGTATTTT. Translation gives CASMRLASTDTQYF.